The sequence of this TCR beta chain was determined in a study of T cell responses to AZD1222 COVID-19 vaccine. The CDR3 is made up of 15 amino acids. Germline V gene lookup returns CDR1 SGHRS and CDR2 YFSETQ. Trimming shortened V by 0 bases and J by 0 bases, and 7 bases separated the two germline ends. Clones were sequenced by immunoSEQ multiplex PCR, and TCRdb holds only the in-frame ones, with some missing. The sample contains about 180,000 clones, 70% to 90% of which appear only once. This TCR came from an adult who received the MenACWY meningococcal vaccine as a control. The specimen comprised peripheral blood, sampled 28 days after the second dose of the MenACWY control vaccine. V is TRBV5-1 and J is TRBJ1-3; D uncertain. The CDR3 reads CASSLGQNSGNTIYF. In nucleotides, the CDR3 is TGCGCCAGCAGCTTGGGGCAGAACTCTGGAAACACCATATATTTT.